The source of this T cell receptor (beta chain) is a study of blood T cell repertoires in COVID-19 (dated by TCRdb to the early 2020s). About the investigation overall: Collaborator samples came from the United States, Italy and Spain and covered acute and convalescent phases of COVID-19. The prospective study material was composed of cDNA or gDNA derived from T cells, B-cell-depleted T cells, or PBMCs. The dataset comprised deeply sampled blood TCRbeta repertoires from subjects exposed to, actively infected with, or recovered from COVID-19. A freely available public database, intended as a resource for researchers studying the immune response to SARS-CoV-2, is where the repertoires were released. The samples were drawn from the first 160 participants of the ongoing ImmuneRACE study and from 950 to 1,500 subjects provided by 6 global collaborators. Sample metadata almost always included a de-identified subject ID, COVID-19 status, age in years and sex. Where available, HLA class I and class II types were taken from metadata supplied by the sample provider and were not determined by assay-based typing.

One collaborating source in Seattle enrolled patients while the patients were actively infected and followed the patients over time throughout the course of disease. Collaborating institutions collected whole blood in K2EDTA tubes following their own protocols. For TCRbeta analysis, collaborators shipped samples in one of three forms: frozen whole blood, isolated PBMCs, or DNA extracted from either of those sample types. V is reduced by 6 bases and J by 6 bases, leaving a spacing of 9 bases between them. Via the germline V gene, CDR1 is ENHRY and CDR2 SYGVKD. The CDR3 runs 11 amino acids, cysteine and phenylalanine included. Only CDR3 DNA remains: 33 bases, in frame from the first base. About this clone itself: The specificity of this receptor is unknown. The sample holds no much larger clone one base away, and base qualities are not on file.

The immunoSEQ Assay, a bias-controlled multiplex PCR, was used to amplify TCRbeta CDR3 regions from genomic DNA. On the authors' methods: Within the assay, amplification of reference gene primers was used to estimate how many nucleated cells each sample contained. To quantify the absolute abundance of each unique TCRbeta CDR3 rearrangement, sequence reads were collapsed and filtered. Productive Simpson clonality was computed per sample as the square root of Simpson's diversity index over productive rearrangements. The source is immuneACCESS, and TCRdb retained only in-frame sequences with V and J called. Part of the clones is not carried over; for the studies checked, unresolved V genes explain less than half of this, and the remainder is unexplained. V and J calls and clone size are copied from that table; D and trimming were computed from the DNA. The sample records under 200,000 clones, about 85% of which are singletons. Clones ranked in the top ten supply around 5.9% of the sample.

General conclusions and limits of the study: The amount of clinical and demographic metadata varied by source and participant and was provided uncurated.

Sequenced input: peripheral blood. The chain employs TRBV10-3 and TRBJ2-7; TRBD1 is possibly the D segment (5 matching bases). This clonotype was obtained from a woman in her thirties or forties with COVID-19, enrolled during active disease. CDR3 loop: CAIRGQGEQYF. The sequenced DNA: TGTGCCATCAGGGGCCAGGGCGAGCAGTACTTC.